Below, one TCR beta chain is given with its context. The sample belongs to a study of cytomegalovirus exposure and HLA in healthy donors. The PCR made use of 60 Vbeta and 13 Jbeta primers. Only in-frame clones appear in the TCRdb table, and some are missing; sequencing was by immunoSEQ multiplex PCR. The sample has approximately 120,000 clones, approximately 87% seen once. V lost 8 bases and J 4 bases, leaving 11 bases between the germline ends. The V gene's germline CDR1 is ENHRY and CDR2 SYGVKD. The CDR3 is 12 residues long. The J gene is TRBJ1-1, the V gene TRBV10-3; the D gene is possibly TRBD1 (5 bases). The clonotype comes from a man aged 18-30 years in good health and CMV-seropositive. Sample: PBMCs. The CDR3 coding sequence is TGTGCCATCGGGGCGGGGGGCACTGAAGCTTTCTTT. Translating gives CAIGAGGTEAFF.